This T cell receptor (beta chain) comes out of a study of blood T cell repertoires in COVID-19. Study-wide background: Researchers got acute and convalescent COVID-19 samples from the United States, Italy and Spain. T cells, B-cell-depleted T cells, or PBMCs supplied cDNA or gDNA.

How the authors handled the data: Amplification of reference gene primers provided the estimated nucleated cell counts. Using immunoSEQ multiplex PCR, the repertoire was profiled, and TCRdb retains in-frame clones only, with some absent. V, J and clone size were drawn from that table, and D and trimming were deduced from the DNA. The sample gives 310,000 or so clones, roughly nine tenths of which show up once; roughly 6.7% is in the top ten. Germline trimming cut 5 bases from V and 4 bases from J; bases unmatched to any gene: 17. Per germline, CDR1 SGHTA and CDR2 FQGNSA. There are 18 residues in the CDR3.

This sequence originates from a man aged 18 to 29 who had recovered from COVID-19. The chain recombines TRBV7-2 with TRBJ2-7; 10 bases map to TRBD2. The sequenced sample consisted of peripheral blood. In DNA, the CDR3 is TGTGCCAGCAGCCTCCGTCTCATCAATAGCGGGAGGTGGTACGAGCAGTACTTC. Translation: CASSLRLINSGRWYEQYF.